Below are 14 T cell receptor beta chains sequenced from a single sample in a study of blood T cell repertoires in COVID-19. Sequenced by immunoSEQ multiplex PCR; TCRdb stores in-frame clones only, minus some. This table holds roughly 59,000 clones, approximately 80% found once. Material: peripheral blood. Every receptor here comes from a human donor in a cohort sampled during active COVID-19.

The chain joins TRBV3-1 (or the pseudogene TRBV3-2) to TRBJ2-7, with D possibly matching TRBD1 (6 bases). Germline CDR1 LGHDT, CDR2 YNNKEL (reference sequence). CDR3 length: 18 amino acids. V dropped 0 bases and J dropped 3 bases, with 21 bases sitting between them. CDR3 region: CASSQEASLGTRIYEQYF. The CDR3 region has the DNA TGTGCCAGCAGCCAAGAAGCCTCCTTAGGGACACGAATCTACGAGCAGTACTTC.

CDR3 loop: CSVEDPGTEAFF. The CDR3, as DNA: TGCAGCGTTGAAGATCCGGGCACTGAAGCTTTCTTT. The genes are TRBV29-1 and TRBJ1-1; D remains ambiguous. CDR3 size: 12 residues. The V gene's germline CDR1 is SQVTM and CDR2 ANQGSEA. Trimming left V 0 bases short and J 4 bases short, with 6 bases between.

The rearrangement links TRBV20-1 to TRBJ1-1; 9 bases align to TRBD1. J lost 6 bases, V lost 3 bases, and 17 bases had no gene match. The CDR3 contains 17 residues. Germline-derived CDR1 and CDR2 are DFQATT and SNEGSKA (reference sequence). The CDR3 protein is CSASATGGKGGIPEAFF. DNA for the CDR3: TGCAGTGCTAGTGCGACAGGGGGTAAGGGTGGGATCCCTGAAGCTTTCTTT.

This chain joins TRBV19 and TRBJ2-5; no firm D call. The CDR3 consists of 15 residues. Trimming took 9 bases from V and 2 from J, leaving 19 bases between them. Germline-derived CDR1 and CDR2 are LNHDA and SQIVND (reference sequence). In DNA, the CDR3 is TGTGCCAGCAGGATGTCAACAGTCCATCAAGAGACCCAGTACTTC. It yields the protein CASRMSTVHQETQYF. The variable domain in full, completed from reference TRBV19 and TRBJ2-5, reads DGGITQSPKYLFRKEGQNVTLSCEQNLNHDAMYWYRQDPGQGLRLIYYSQIVNDFQKGDIAEGYSVSREKKESFPLTVTSAQKNPTAFYLCASRMSTVHQETQYFGPGTRLLVL.

The rearrangement uses TRBV6-6 and TRBJ2-5; 11 bases align to TRBD2. The CDR3 extends over 17 amino acids. V lost 5 bases, J lost 5 bases, and 13 bases stayed unmatched. The germline V gene encodes CDR1 MNHNY and CDR2 SVGAGI (reference sequence). The CDR3 here is CASSPRRGSGRVETQYF. The CDR3 DNA reads TGTGCCAGCAGTCCTCGTCGAGGTAGCGGGAGGGTTGAGACCCAGTACTTC.

The genes are TRBV7-2 and TRBJ1-1; 7 bases map to TRBD1. This CDR3 is 15 amino acids long. The germline gives CDR1 SGHTA, CDR2 FQGNSA. Trimming cost V 5 bases and J 0 bases; bases outside gene matches: 6. CDR3 sequence: CASSPDTGVNTEAFF. The CDR3 DNA reads TGTGCCAGCAGCCCAGATACAGGGGTGAACACTGAAGCTTTCTTT.

CDR3 loop: CASSTGGAGQPQHF. The CDR3 bases are TGTGCCAGCAGCACAGGGGGCGCGGGGCAGCCCCAGCATTTT. The chain joins TRBV7-2 to TRBJ1-5, with TRBD1 matching 9 bases. CDR1 SGHTA and CDR2 FQGNSA come from the germline V gene. The CDR3 is 14 amino acids. V dropped 5 bases and J dropped 7; count of bases not matched to a gene: 6.

The chain carries TRBV28 and TRBJ1-4; maybe TRBD1 (6 bases). The CDR3 runs to 15 residues. V was clipped by 6 bases and J by 5 bases, with 16 bases between them. CDR1 is MDHEN, CDR2 SYDVKM, per germline. CDR3 sequence reads: CASRSRDTLNEKLFF. Here the CDR3 DNA reads TGTGCCAGCAGGAGCAGGGACACTTTAAATGAAAAACTGTTTTTT. The full variable domain, with the rest looked up from reference TRBV28 and TRBJ1-4, is DVKVTQSSRYLVKRTGEKVFLECVQDMDHENMFWYRQDPGLGLRLIYFSYDVKMKEKGDIPEGYSVSREKKERFSLILESASTNQTSMYLCASRSRDTLNEKLFFGSGTQLSVL.

CDR3 in amino acids: CASKHRTGYLVVEKLFF. The CDR3, as DNA: TGTGCCAGTAAACATCGGACAGGGTACCTAGTGGTTGAAAAACTGTTTTTT. The chain joins TRBV27 to TRBJ1-4; 8 bases line up with TRBD1. This CDR3 has 17 amino acids. After removal of 9 bases from V and 7 bases from J, the junction contained 19 bases not matched to a gene. Germline values: CDR1 MNHEY, CDR2 SMNVEV (reference sequence).

DNA for the CDR3: TGTGCCAGCAGCTACGAAGGGGGCGAGCAGTACTTC. Its translation: CASSYEGGEQYF. The chain links TRBV12-3 or TRBV12-4 to TRBJ2-7; perhaps TRBD1 as D (6 bases). Between the trimmed V and J ends, which lost 6 bases and 6 bases, there was a span of 12 bases. This CDR3 region has 12 residues.

This chain joins TRBV24-1 and TRBJ2-2; 14 bases are a match to TRBD2. The V and J ends lost 12 bases and 7 bases, in that order; junction bases with no gene match: 6. The germline gives CDR1 KGHDR, CDR2 SFDVKD. The CDR3 covers 14 residues. The CDR3 coding sequence is TGTGCCGCCGGGACTAGCGGGAGAGGCGGGGAGCTGTTTTTT. It encodes CAAGTSGRGGELFF.

Here the CDR3 reads CASSQDGLGRGTEAFF. Written as DNA, the CDR3 is TGTGCCAGCAGCCAAGATGGCCTGGGCAGGGGCACTGAAGCTTTCTTT. The V call is TRBV3-1 (or the pseudogene TRBV3-2), the J call TRBJ1-1, with D perhaps matching TRBD1 (6 bases). CDR3 length: 16 residues. V was clipped by 0 bases and J by 4 bases, with 15 bases between them. Germline V gene sequence: CDR1 LGHDT, CDR2 YNNKEL (reference sequence).

The chain is built from TRBV6-2 or TRBV6-3 and TRBJ2-7; 13 positions agree with TRBD2. CDR1 MNHEY and CDR2 SVGEGT come from the germline V gene. The V and J ends lost 0 bases and 6 bases, in that order; junction bases with no gene match: 8. CDR3 size: 17 residues. The CDR3 nucleotides are TGTGCCAGCAGTTACTCGCCACTAGCGGGAGGGTCTAGCGAGCAGTACTTC. Translation: CASSYSPLAGGSSEQYF.

The chain combines TRBV28 with TRBJ2-7, with TRBD2 as a possible D gene (6 bases). The ends were cut back, 5 bases at V and 2 bases at J, with 16 bases in the middle. There are 15 residues in the CDR3. Germline loops: CDR1 MDHEN, CDR2 SYDVKM. The CDR3 sequence: CASSQRLVPPYEQYF. CDR3 in DNA: TGTGCCAGCAGTCAACGACTAGTACCTCCCTACGAGCAGTACTTC. Full variable domain (rest looked up from reference TRBV28 and TRBJ2-7): DVKVTQSSRYLVKRTGEKVFLECVQDMDHENMFWYRQDPGLGLRLIYFSYDVKMKEKGDIPEGYSVSREKKERFSLILESASTNQTSMYLCASSQRLVPPYEQYFGPGTRLTVT.